The TCR beta chain under discussion was sequenced for a study of blood T cell repertoires in COVID-19. Study-level information: The United States, Italy and Spain supplied acute and convalescent COVID-19 samples. T cells, B-cell-depleted T cells, or PBMCs supplied cDNA or gDNA.

Source study methods: Scientists estimated how many nucleated cells there were by amplifying reference gene primers. Sequenced by immunoSEQ multiplex PCR; TCRdb stores in-frame clones only, minus some. That table furnishes V, J and clone size, whereas the DNA furnished D and trimming. The table lists some 110,000 clones, 91% of them singletons. V lost 0 bases and J 0 bases, leaving 8 bases between the germline ends. This CDR3 is built from 16 residues. CDR1 is KGHSY, CDR2 FQNENV, per germline. The source of this sequence is a human donor in a cohort sampled during active COVID-19. This chain links TRBV16 with TRBJ1-4; no clear D. Sequenced material: peripheral blood. The CDR3 DNA sequence: TGTGCCAGCAGCCAATCCTTCCGTTCAACTAATGAAAAACTGTTTTTT. It codes for CASSQSFRSTNEKLFF.